The clone carrying this T cell receptor (beta chain) has ten or more counts. Its antigen is as yet unknown. Each cDNA held unique molecular identifiers, and template switching gave it a universal primer site. TCRdb called the 5' RACE reads again in MiXCR, with one record for every CDR3 protein. The sample lists 690,000 or so distinct CDR3 sequences; under 9% were seen once. This specimen belongs to a study of identical twins. Study-level findings and limits: Conclusions leaned on cross-sectional statistical analysis and did not track the same donors over time.

Germline assignment: CDR1 SNHLY and CDR2 FYNNEI. The V segment lost 9 bases and the J segment 0 bases; nucleotides outside the gene matches: 12. The CDR3 length is 16 residues. The sample was also reused in another study, on yellow fever vaccine responses in identical twins.

Source material: PBMCs. The chain employs TRBV2 and TRBJ2-3; 7 nucleotides match TRBD2. This sequence was found in a woman between 18 and 29 years old in good health. CDR3 sequence (DNA): TGTGCCAGGAGCGCGCCAAGGGAGGGTAGCACAGATACGCAGTATTTT. It is translated as CARSAPREGSTDTQYF. The whole variable domain, remainder taken from reference TRBV2 and TRBJ2-3, is EPEVTQTPSHQVTQMGQEVILRCVPISNHLYFYWYRQILGQKVEFLVSFYNNEISEKSEIFDDQFSVERPDGSNFTLKIRSTKLEDSAMYFCARSAPREGSTDTQYFGPGTRLTVL.